This TCR beta chain was sequenced for a study of memory CD4+ T cells and cytomegalovirus serostatus. Study summary: This sample comes from healthy Belgian adults, 9 CMV seropositive, roughly 22 seronegative.

The CDR3 has 15 residues. V lost 2 bases and J lost 5, with 10 bases in between. CDR1 and CDR2 from the germline V gene are KGHSH and LQKENI. Single viable CD3+CD4+CD8-CD45RO+ cells were sorted as the memory CD4+ T cells. Assay: immunoSEQ multiplex PCR; the TCRdb copy retains only in-frame clones and omits some. The sample yields around 50,000 clones, around 80% seen once. The receptor's source is an adult in good health and CMV-seronegative. The sequenced sample consisted of memory CD4+ T cells from blood. This chain uses TRBV18 with TRBJ1-6; maybe TRBD1 (6 bases). CDR3 protein: CASSPARGNNSPLHF. In nucleotides, the CDR3 is TGTGCCAGCTCACCAGCCAGGGGAAATAATTCACCCCTCCACTTT.